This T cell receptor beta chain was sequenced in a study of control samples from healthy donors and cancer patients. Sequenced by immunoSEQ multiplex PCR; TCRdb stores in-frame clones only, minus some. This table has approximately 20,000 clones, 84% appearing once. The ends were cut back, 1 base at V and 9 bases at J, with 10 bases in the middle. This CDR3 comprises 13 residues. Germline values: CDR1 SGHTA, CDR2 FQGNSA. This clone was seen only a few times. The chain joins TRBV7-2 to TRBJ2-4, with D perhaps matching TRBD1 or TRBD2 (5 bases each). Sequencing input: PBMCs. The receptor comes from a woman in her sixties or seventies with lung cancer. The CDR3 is CASSLGGTIIQYF. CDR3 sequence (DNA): TGTGCCAGCAGCTTAGGGGGGACGATCATTCAGTACTTC.